The rows below give T cell receptor beta chains drawn from one sample of a study of T cell responses to AZD1222 COVID-19 vaccine. The method was immunoSEQ multiplex PCR; TCRdb's version includes in-frame clones alone and lacks a portion of them. The sample lists about 140,000 clones, 88% occurring once. This specimen consisted of peripheral blood, obtained on day 0 of AZD1222 vaccination. Receptors were obtained from an adult in good health. The CDR3 runs from the conserved cysteine through the conserved F or W. A D gene is named only where the DNA matches it firmly. Expanded clones get a size class; other rows say once, few or many, or leave the size out.

d_call | j_call | v_call | clone_size | cdr3_nt | cdr3_aa
TRBD1 | TRBJ1-1 | TRBV19 | . | TGTGCCAGTAGTGTTACAGGGGTGAACACTGAAGCTTTCTTT | CASSVTGVNTEAFF
. | TRBJ2-1 | TRBV3-1/TRBV3-2 | . | TGTGCCAGCAGCCGTGTGGGCGGACCTTACAATGAGCAGTTCTTC | CASSRVGGPYNEQFF
. | TRBJ1-2 | TRBV4-3 | . | TGCGCCAGCAGCCAAGATTGGCCTTCGAGTGACTATGGCTACACCTTC | CASSQDWPSSDYGYTF
. | TRBJ1-6 | TRBV7-2 | . | TGTGCCAGCAGGAAGCAGGGTCTAGGTTCACCCCTCCACTTT | CASRKQGLGSPLHF
TRBD2 | TRBJ2-3 | TRBV7-3 | once | TGTGCCAGCGGAGTGGCGGGAGTCACAGATACGCAGTATTTT | CASGVAGVTDTQYF
TRBD2 | TRBJ2-3 | TRBV29-1 | once | TGCAGCGTTGAAGGTTCGGGCGGGAGAGAGAACACAGATACGCAGTATTTT | CSVEGSGGRENTDTQYF
. | TRBJ2-2 | TRBV18 | . | TGTGCCAGCTCACCGAGAAATGAGGCGGGGAAAAACACCGGGGAGCTGTTTTTT | CASSPRNEAGKNTGELFF
. | TRBJ1-2 | TRBV28 | . | TGTGCCAGCAGTTTAAATGGAGATGCTCTCTATGGCTACACCTTC | CASSLNGDALYGYTF
. | TRBJ2-1 | TRBV6-2/TRBV6-3 | . | TGTGCCAGCAGTTATGGGACCTACAATGAGCAGTTCTTC | CASSYGTYNEQFF
TRBD2 | TRBJ2-1 | TRBV10-1 | . | TGCGAGGACGGCGGGAGGGCTTCCAATGAGCAGTTCTTC | CEDGGRASNEQFF
. | TRBJ2-2 | TRBV3-1/TRBV3-2 | . | TGTGCCAGCAGCCATAGGGGAGGCACCGGGGAGCTGTTTTTT | CASSHRGGTGELFF
. | TRBJ1-1 | TRBV7-3 | . | TGTGCCAGCAGCGTAACAGGAGTTAACACTGAAGCTTTCTTT | CASSVTGVNTEAFF
. | TRBJ1-5 | TRBV7-9 | . | TGTGCCAGCAGCCCAGGGTGGGGTAATAATCAGCCCCAGCATTTT | CASSPGWGNNQPQHF
. | TRBJ1-2 | TRBV6-5 | few | TGTGCCAGCAGTTCGGGAGAGGAGAGCTATGGCTACACCTTC | CASSSGEESYGYTF
. | TRBJ1-3 | TRBV7-6 | . | TGTGCCAGCAGCTCCGTTTCGGCGTCGTGGGGAAACACCATATATTTT | CASSSVSASWGNTIYF
TRBD1 | TRBJ2-1 | TRBV14 | . | TGTGCCAGCAGCCTGCCCTACCTCCGGGACAGGTCCAACAATGAGCAGTTCTTC | CASSLPYLRDRSNNEQFF
. | TRBJ1-2 | TRBV6-1 | . | TGTGCCAGCAGTGAACGGCAGGGTAGTGGCTACACCTTC | CASSERQGSGYTF
. | TRBJ2-1 | TRBV30 | . | TGTGCCTGGAGTAGAGGGCTAGAGCAGTTCTTC | CAWSRGLEQFF
TRBD1 | TRBJ1-2 | TRBV12-3/TRBV12-4 | . | TGTGCCAGCAGTTTCGAGGGGGCGCTTGGCTACACCTTC | CASSFEGALGYTF
. | TRBJ1-6 | TRBV19 | once | TGTGCCAGTAATCACGGGCAAGCAGATAATTCACCCCTCCACTTT | CASNHGQADNSPLHF
. | TRBJ1-1 | TRBV18 | . | TGTGCCAGCTCACCCAAGGAAAGACAAAATGAAGCTTTCTTT | CASSPKERQNEAFF
. | TRBJ1-1 | TRBV4-1 | . | TGCGCCAGCAGCGGTACGTCTGAAGCTTTCTTT | CASSGTSEAFF
TRBD1 | TRBJ1-2 | TRBV7-2 | . | TGTGCCAGCAGCTTGACAGGGAATAACTATGGCTACACCTTC | CASSLTGNNYGYTF
. | TRBJ2-1 | TRBV19 | . | TGTGCCAGTAGTGCCAAGGGAGAGCAGTTCTTC | CASSAKGEQFF
TRBD2 | TRBJ2-7 | TRBV27 | . | TGTGCCAGCTCTAGCGGGGATTCCTACGAGCAGTACTTC | CASSSGDSYEQYF
. | TRBJ2-1 | TRBV10-3 | . | TGTGCCATCAGTGAGTCGGAGGGGTCCTACAATGAGCAGTTCTTC | CAISESEGSYNEQFF
. | TRBJ2-1 | TRBV11-2 | . | TGTGCCAGCAGCTTGGGGGGGGACAGTGGTGTGAATGAGCAGTTCTTC | CASSLGGDSGVNEQFF
TRBD1 | TRBJ1-2 | TRBV5-1 | . | TGCGCCAGCAGCTCGGGGACAGGGGCCAACTATGGCTACACCTTC | CASSSGTGANYGYTF
TRBD2 | TRBJ2-5 | TRBV3-1/TRBV3-2 | . | TGTGCCAGCAGCCAAGAGGGGCTAGCGGGAGGGTATGAGGAGACCCAGTACTTC | CASSQEGLAGGYEETQYF
. | TRBJ1-2 | TRBV19 | . | TGTGCCAGTAGTATAGCCGCAGCCGCTAACTATGGCTACACCTTC | CASSIAAAANYGYTF
. | TRBJ1-5 | TRBV28 | . | TGTGCCAGCAGCACCTTCCGGAACGGGGAAAATCAGCCCCAGCATTTT | CASSTFRNGENQPQHF
. | TRBJ1-5 | TRBV30 | few | TGTGCCTGGAGCCCTTATAGCAATCAGCCCCAGCATTTT | CAWSPYSNQPQHF
. | TRBJ1-6 | TRBV7-9 | . | TGTGCCGGGGACAACAGTAATTCACCCCTCCACTTT | CAGDNSNSPLHF
TRBD1 | TRBJ2-5 | TRBV28 | . | TGTGCCAGCAGGGCAGGGGGCCAAGAGACCCAGTACTTC | CASRAGGQETQYF
. | TRBJ2-3 | TRBV7-3 | once | TGTGCCAGCAGCTCTGGACTTTTAGATACGCAGTATTTT | CASSSGLLDTQYF
. | TRBJ1-5 | TRBV6-5 | . | TGTGCCAGCAGCCCAGGTCGGGGGGAAGAGCCCCAGCATTTT | CASSPGRGEEPQHF
. | TRBJ2-6 | TRBV2 | . | TGTGCCAGCAGCCCAAACAGGGCGGGTACCAACGTCCTGACTTTC | CASSPNRAGTNVLTF
. | TRBJ2-7 | TRBV27 | . | TGTGCCAGCAGTTTAGTGGGCGTGGAAGGGGCCTACGAGCAGTACTTC | CASSLVGVEGAYEQYF
TRBD1 | TRBJ2-1 | TRBV12-5 | few | TGTGCTAGTGGTTCGGGACAGGGCAACTACAATGAGCAGTTCTTC | CASGSGQGNYNEQFF
TRBD1 | TRBJ1-2 | TRBV4-3 | . | TGCGCCAGCAGCCAGGGACCGGGACAGGGCGACTATGGCTACACCTTC | CASSQGPGQGDYGYTF
. | TRBJ2-7 | TRBV10-3 | . | TGTGCCATCAGTGGGGTACATGAGCAGTACTTC | CAISGVHEQYF
. | TRBJ1-2 | TRBV4-2 | . | TGTGCCAGCAGCCCCCAATGGCAGGGCCCTAACTATGGCTACACCTTC | CASSPQWQGPNYGYTF